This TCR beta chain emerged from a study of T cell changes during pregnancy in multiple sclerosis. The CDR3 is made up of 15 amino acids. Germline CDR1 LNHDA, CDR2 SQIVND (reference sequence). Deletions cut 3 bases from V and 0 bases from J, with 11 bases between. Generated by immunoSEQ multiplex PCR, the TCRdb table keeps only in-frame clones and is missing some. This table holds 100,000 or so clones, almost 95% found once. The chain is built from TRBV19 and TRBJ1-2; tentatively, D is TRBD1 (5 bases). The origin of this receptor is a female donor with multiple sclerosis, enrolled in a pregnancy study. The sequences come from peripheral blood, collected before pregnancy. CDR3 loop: CASSIAQTANYGYTF. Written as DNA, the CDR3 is TGTGCCAGTAGTATCGCACAGACAGCTAACTATGGCTACACCTTC.